This entry is about one T cell receptor (beta chain). Only in-frame clones appear in the TCRdb table, and some are missing; sequencing was by immunoSEQ multiplex PCR. The sample includes approximately 200,000 clones, roughly 94% of them seen just once. The data are from a study of blood T cell repertoires in COVID-19. Study-level information: The study drew acute and convalescent COVID-19 samples from the United States, Italy and Spain.

This CDR3 has 15 amino acids. The germline gives CDR1 SGHRS, CDR2 YFSETQ. With 2 bases removed from V and 5 bases from J, the gap between germline ends came to 16 bases. Patients at the Seattle site were enrolled during active infection and followed longitudinally. Sequencing was carried out using peripheral blood. The chain joins TRBV5-1 to TRBJ1-2; D may be TRBD1 (6 bases). The TCR sequence derives from a man aged 25-45 years with COVID-19, enrolled during active disease. The CDR3 sequence: CASSFSQGNPYGYTF. In DNA form, the CDR3 reads TGCGCCAGCAGCTTCTCTCAGGGGAACCCTTATGGCTACACCTTC.